This entry lists 22 T cell receptor beta chains sequenced from one sample in a study of early T cells in non-severe SARS-CoV-2 infection. Each CDR3 protein gets one entry after TCRdb re-called the 5' RACE reads with MiXCR. The data show around 60,000 distinct CDR3 sequences, 18% seen once. The sequencing here drew on whole blood, taken at baseline. Receptor source: an adult who was a healthcare worker with PCR-confirmed SARS-CoV-2 infection or an uninfected control (not recorded which).

This clonotype came up a few times. This chain joins TRBV29-1 and TRBJ1-5, with D maybe TRBD1 (5 bases). Germline values: CDR1 SQVTM, CDR2 ANQGSEA. V lost 6 bases, J lost 0 bases, and 18 bases lay in between. The CDR3 has 16 residues. The CDR3 nucleotides are TGCAGCGTAGAGCCTCGACAGCTCCCTAGCAATCAGCCCCAGCATTTT. This codes for CSVEPRQLPSNQPQHF.

The rearrangement uses TRBV2 and TRBJ1-4; D call uncertain. V was clipped by 1 base and J by 14 bases, with 14 bases between them. The length of the CDR3 is 13 residues. CDR1 is SNHLY, CDR2 FYNNEI, per germline. The chain's CDR3 is CASSEVRPVDLFF. In DNA form, the CDR3 reads TGTGCCAGCAGTGAAGTCCGTCCCGTGGATCTGTTTTTT.

The chain uses TRBV5-6 and TRBJ1-2; D perhaps matches TRBD1 (5 bases). Trimming stripped 2 bases from V and 4 bases from J, with 15 bases between. The CDR3 consists of 15 residues. The germline V gene encodes CDR1 SGHDT and CDR2 YYEEEE. The CDR3 nucleotides are TGTGCCAGCAGCTTTCGGGGCAGCCTCCCCTATGGCTACACCTTC. Translated: CASSFRGSLPYGYTF.

This clonotype was seen at least ten times. The gene calls are TRBV5-1 and TRBJ2-7; 12 bases map to TRBD1. V gave up 2 bases and J gave up 2 bases; unmatched junction bases: 2. This CDR3 has 15 residues. Germline assignment: CDR1 SGHRS and CDR2 YFSETQ. CDR3 amino acids: CASSFGTGGAYEQYF. The CDR3 bases are TGCGCCAGCAGCTTCGGGACAGGGGGCGCCTACGAGCAGTACTTC.

The chain joins TRBV10-2 to TRBJ1-1; 9 nucleotides agree with TRBD1. The CDR3 spans 15 residues. Per the germline V gene, CDR1 is WSHSY and CDR2 is SAAADI. The V segment lost 3 bases and the J segment 5 bases; nucleotides outside the gene matches: 7. The CDR3 spells CASSEYRGRVTEAFF. The CDR3, as DNA: TGCGCCAGCAGTGAATACAGGGGGCGAGTGACTGAAGCTTTCTTT.

There are many counts of this clonotype. The chain employs TRBV19 and TRBJ2-5; 8 positions match TRBD1. V lost 9 bases and J lost 0; bases outside the gene matches: 9. The CDR3 is made up of 15 amino acids. Germline V gives CDR1 LNHDA, CDR2 SQIVND (reference sequence). This chain's CDR3 is CASQHRDRHQETQYF. The CDR3 DNA reads as TGTGCCAGCCAACACCGGGACAGGCACCAAGAGACCCAGTACTTC.

This clonotype was seen a handful of times. The chain uses TRBV6-1 and TRBJ2-2; D perhaps matches TRBD2 (6 bases). The CDR3 sequence is 15 residues long. V was cut by 2 bases and J by 3 bases, with 10 bases left in between. The V gene's germline CDR1 is MNHNS and CDR2 SASEGT. The CDR3 reads CASSENTGDTGELFF. DNA of the CDR3: TGTGCCAGCAGTGAAAACACGGGGGACACCGGGGAGCTGTTTTTT.

There are a few counts of this clonotype. V gene TRBV7-9 combines with J gene TRBJ1-2; the D gene is possibly TRBD1 (5 bases). V was shortened by 5 bases and J by 4 bases, with 14 bases between the two germline ends. The CDR3 consists of 14 residues. Germline V gene lookup returns CDR1 SEHNR and CDR2 FQNEAQ (reference sequence). The CDR3 DNA follows: TGTGCCAGCAGCCCCCTGGGGGTTAGCTATGGCTACACCTTC. Translation gives CASSPLGVSYGYTF.

The rearrangement uses TRBV19 and TRBJ2-4; 9 bases are shared with TRBD1. Germline V CDR1 and CDR2: LNHDA, SQIVND (reference sequence). The CDR3 is 11 amino acids. The CDR3 here is CDRGQGGIQYF. The CDR3 DNA sequence: TGTGACAGGGGGCAGGGGGGCATTCAGTACTTC.

The V and J genes are TRBV6-5 and TRBJ1-1, with 7 bases fitting TRBD1. Germline V gives CDR1 MNHEY, CDR2 SVGAGI. The CDR3 is made up of 15 amino acids. Germline trimming cut 6 bases from V and 5 bases from J; bases unmatched to any gene: 12. In DNA form, the CDR3 reads TGTGCCAGCAGACCCCAGACAGGGAAAGTGACTGAAGCTTTCTTT. Encoded protein: CASRPQTGKVTEAFF.

The CDR3 sequence is CASSQEPGATGELFF. The CDR3 nucleotides read TGCGCCAGCAGCCAAGAACCGGGAGCCACCGGGGAGCTGTTTTTT. The chain links TRBV4-3 to TRBJ2-2; D might be TRBD2 (6 bases). Trimming left V 0 bases short and J 4 bases short, with 9 bases between. The CDR3 has 15 residues. The germline V gene encodes CDR1 LGHNA and CDR2 YSLEER.

This chain links TRBV29-1 with TRBJ1-2; the match to TRBD1 covers 12 bases. With V trimmed by 6 bases and J by 7 bases, 6 bases remained unmatched. CDR1 SQVTM and CDR2 ANQGSEA come from the germline V gene. The CDR3 runs to 13 residues. The CDR3 reads CSVSGTGGSGYTF. DNA for the CDR3: TGCAGCGTCTCCGGGACAGGGGGCTCTGGCTACACCTTC.

This clonotype showed up just a few times. The chain uses TRBV5-1 and TRBJ1-4, with a tentative D call TRBD1 (6 bases). Germline CDR1 SGHRS, CDR2 YFSETQ. Trimming cost V 7 bases and J 3 bases, with 13 bases left between them. There are 14 residues in the CDR3. The CDR3, as DNA: TGCGCCAGCGGAACAGGGAATCCTAATGAAAAACTGTTTTTT. Its protein is CASGTGNPNEKLFF.

The chain joins TRBV5-8 to TRBJ2-7; a weak D match, TRBD1 (6 bases). Trimming shortened V by 6 bases and J by 0 bases, and 16 bases separated the two germline ends. Looked up from germline, CDR1 is SGHTS and CDR2 is YDEGEE. The CDR3 has 15 residues. CDR3 DNA: TGTGCCAGCACCCCCTTGGGGGACAACTCCTACGAGCAGTACTTC. It yields the protein CASTPLGDNSYEQYF.

This clonotype was seen a few times. The chain recombines TRBV11-2 with TRBJ2-2, with 10 bases aligning to TRBD2. The CDR3 is 19 amino acids. The V and J ends lost 1 base and 0 bases, in that order; junction bases with no gene match: 8. Germline loops: CDR1 SGHAT, CDR2 FQNNGV. The DNA of the CDR3 is TGTGCCAGCAGCTTAGGGACTAGCGGATCGACCGCGAACACCGGGGAGCTGTTTTTT. Residues: CASSLGTSGSTANTGELFF.

The rearrangement links TRBV11-2 to TRBJ2-5; D may correspond to TRBD1 or TRBD2 (5 bases each). The V and J ends lost 1 base and 5 bases respectively, with 11 bases between them. Looked up from germline, CDR1 is SGHAT and CDR2 is FQNNGV. The CDR3 loop spans 14 amino acids. The CDR3 sequence: CASSLGGGLETQYF. The CDR3 DNA sequence: TGTGCCAGCAGCTTAGGTGGGGGTCTGGAGACCCAGTACTTC. The full variable domain, rest sourced from reference TRBV11-2 and TRBJ2-5, is EAGVAQSPRYKIIEKRQSVAFWCNPISGHATLYWYQQILGQGPKLLIQFQNNGVVDDSQLPKDRFSAERLKGVDSTLKIQPAKLEDSAVYLCASSLGGGLETQYFGPGTRLLVL.

The chain combines TRBV20-1 with TRBJ1-6, with D uncertain. Trimming left V 0 bases short and J 6 bases short, with 6 bases between. Germline CDR1 and CDR2: DFQATT and SNEGSKA (reference sequence). This CDR3 spans 13 amino acids. CDR3 region: CSARDRINSPLHF. The CDR3 DNA reads as TGCAGTGCTAGAGATCGGATTAATTCACCCCTCCACTTT.

The V and J genes are TRBV4-2 and TRBJ2-7; D is possibly TRBD1 or TRBD2 (6 bases each). V lost 1 base to trimming and J lost 5 bases, with 15 bases between them. Germline CDR1 reads LGHNA; CDR2 reads YNFKEQ. The CDR3 runs 15 residues. The chain's CDR3 is CASSQGGGQLHEQYF. CDR3 in DNA: TGTGCCAGCAGCCAAGGAGGGGGGCAGCTCCACGAGCAGTACTTC.

The chain is built from TRBV12-3 or TRBV12-4 and TRBJ2-3, with D possibly being TRBD1 (6 bases). With 7 bases removed from V and 7 bases from J, the gap between germline ends came to 27 bases. CDR3 length: 17 residues. CDR3 sequence reads: CASTPRPGHSGIHTQYF. The CDR3 nucleotides read TGTGCCAGCACCCCCCGGCCGGGACACTCGGGGATACATACGCAGTATTTT.

In this sample, this clonotype turned up many times. The V call is TRBV2, the J call TRBJ2-2, with 9 positions matching TRBD2. The trim removed 8 bases at V and 7 bases at J, leaving 17 bases unmatched. The CDR3 totals 17 residues. Germline values: CDR1 SNHLY, CDR2 FYNNEI. DNA of the CDR3: TGTGCCAGCTCTAATGGGGCTAGCGGGAAATACATCGGGGAGCTGTTTTTT. Its protein product is CASSNGASGKYIGELFF.

This clonotype turned up a few times. The chain couples TRBV10-2 to TRBJ2-1, with a weak D call TRBD2 (6 bases). Trimming removed 3 bases at V and 9 bases at J, with 15 bases between. Germline lookup yields CDR1 WSHSY and CDR2 SAAADI. The CDR3 length is 14 residues. CDR3 in DNA: TGCGCCAGCAGTGATCTAGCAACGGAGGGTGAGCAGTTCTTC. Translated: CASSDLATEGEQFF.

The chain employs TRBV9 and TRBJ2-7; a weak D match, TRBD2 (6 bases). This CDR3 region has 13 residues. V dropped 4 bases and J dropped 3 bases, with 11 bases sitting between them. Germline CDR1 and CDR2: SGDLS and YYNGEE. CDR3 sequence (DNA): TGTGCCAGCAGCCCAGGGACTCACTACGAGCAGTACTTC. Its protein product is CASSPGTHYEQYF.